This entry concerns a single T cell receptor beta chain. Deletions cut 4 bases from V and 2 bases from J, with 15 bases between. The CDR3 totals 15 residues. Germline V lookup: CDR1 MNHEY, CDR2 SVGAGI. This sample stems from a study of blood T cell repertoires in COVID-19. Overall study: T cells, B-cell-depleted T cells, or PBMCs supplied cDNA or gDNA.

Measured with immunoSEQ multiplex PCR; TCRdb has only the in-frame clones, and not every one. The sample includes some 65,000 clones, around three quarters seen only once; the top ten take 9% to 10%. The specimen sequenced was peripheral blood. This TCR was recovered from a human donor in a cohort sampled during active COVID-19. J is TRBJ2-7 and V is TRBV6-5, with D possibly being TRBD1 (6 bases). The CDR3 loop is CASSSQGTQTYEQYF. The CDR3 coding sequence is TGTGCCAGCAGTTCACAGGGTACGCAGACCTACGAGCAGTACTTC.